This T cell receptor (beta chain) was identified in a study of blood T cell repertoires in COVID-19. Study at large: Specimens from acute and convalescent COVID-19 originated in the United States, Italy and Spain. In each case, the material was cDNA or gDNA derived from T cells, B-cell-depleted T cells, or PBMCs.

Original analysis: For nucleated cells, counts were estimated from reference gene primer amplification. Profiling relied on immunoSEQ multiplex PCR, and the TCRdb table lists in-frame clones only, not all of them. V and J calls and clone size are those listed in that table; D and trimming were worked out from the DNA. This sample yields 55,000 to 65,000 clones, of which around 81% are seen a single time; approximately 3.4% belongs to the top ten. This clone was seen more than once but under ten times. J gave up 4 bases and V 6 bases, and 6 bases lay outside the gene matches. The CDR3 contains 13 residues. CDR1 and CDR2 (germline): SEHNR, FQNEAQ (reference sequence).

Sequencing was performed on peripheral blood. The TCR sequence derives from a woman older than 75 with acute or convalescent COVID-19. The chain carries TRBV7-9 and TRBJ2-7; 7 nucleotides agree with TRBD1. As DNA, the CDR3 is TGTGCCAGCAGTCGCGACAGGGAGTACGAGCAGTACTTC. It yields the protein CASSRDREYEQYF.